This T cell receptor beta chain was captured in a study of blood T cell repertoires in COVID-19. It was during active infection that Seattle patients were enrolled and then longitudinally followed. How the authors handled the data: Counts of nucleated cells, estimated from reference gene primer amplification, were obtained. Data came from immunoSEQ multiplex PCR; TCRdb stores just in-frame clones and leaves some out. That table is the source of V, J and clone size, and D and trimming were worked out from the DNA. The repertoire includes approximately 340,000 clones, over 80% of them detected once, and approximately 10% sits in the top ten. This TCR was sampled from a man aged 25 to 45 with COVID-19, enrolled during active disease. The sequenced sample consisted of peripheral blood.

DNA for the CDR3: TGTGCCAGCAGCCAACCCCGACAGGCCTCTGGAAACACCATATATTTT. This gives the protein CASSQPRQASGNTIYF. The chain is built from TRBV4-2 and TRBJ1-3, with D perhaps TRBD1 (6 bases). V shed 2 bases and J shed 0 bases, with 11 bases lying between them. The germline gives CDR1 LGHNA, CDR2 YNFKEQ. The CDR3 is 16 residues long.